This T cell receptor beta chain was profiled in a study of blood T cell repertoires in COVID-19. About the research overall: Whether acute or convalescent, the COVID-19 samples came from the United States, Italy and Spain. Sample material is recorded as cDNA or gDNA derived from T cells, B-cell-depleted T cells, or PBMCs.

Repertoires were generated with immunoSEQ multiplex PCR, while TCRdb's copy carries only in-frame clones and drops some. The sample yields approximately 240,000 clones, 87% seen once. The CDR3 loop spans 13 amino acids. Germline CDR1 and CDR2: MDHEN and SYDVKM. Deletions cut 5 bases from V and 7 bases from J, with 13 bases between. The clonotype originates from a woman aged 18-30 years who had recovered from COVID-19. Sequencing was done on a sample of peripheral blood. The chain employs TRBV28 and TRBJ2-3; D unclear. In DNA form, the CDR3 reads TGTGCCAGCAGTGACACTTCAGGATATACGCAGTATTTT. Protein product: CASSDTSGYTQYF.